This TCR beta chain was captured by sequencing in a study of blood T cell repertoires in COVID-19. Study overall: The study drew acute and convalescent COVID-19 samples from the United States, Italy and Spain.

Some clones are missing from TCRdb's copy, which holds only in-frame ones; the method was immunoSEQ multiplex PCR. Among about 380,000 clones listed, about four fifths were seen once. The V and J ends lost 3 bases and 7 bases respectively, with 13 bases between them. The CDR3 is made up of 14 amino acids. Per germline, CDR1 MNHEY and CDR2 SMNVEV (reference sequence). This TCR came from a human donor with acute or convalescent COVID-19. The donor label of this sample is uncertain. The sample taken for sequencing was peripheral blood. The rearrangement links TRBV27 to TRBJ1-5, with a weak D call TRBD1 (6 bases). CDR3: CASSFSGERQPQHF. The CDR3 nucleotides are TGTGCCAGCAGTTTTTCAGGGGAAAGACAGCCCCAGCATTTT.